The clone carrying this T cell receptor beta chain was detected ten times or more. Its target is not known. TCR beta libraries were built with iRepertoire HTBI primers and Arm-PCR of CDR3 regions. TCRdb called the multiplex PCR reads again in MiXCR, with one record for every CDR3 protein. The sample records around 240,000 distinct CDR3 sequences, 15% to 20% being singletons. The sample belongs to a study of regulatory T cells in long-lasting Graves disease. Findings and limits, study-wide: Favoring TRBV28, TRBJ1-2 and TRBJ2-5 was a feature seen in persistent disease.

CDR1 LGHNT and CDR2 FRNRAP come from the germline V gene. The CDR3 is 13 residues long. V was pared by 3 bases and J by 1 base, with 6 bases between. Time point reported: newly diagnosed GD, antithyroid drugs for less than 3 months. RNA from PBMCs was the source of the TCR library. These data were also filed under a second study, of T cells in Graves' hyperthyroidism and ophthalmopathy.

The sequence derives from a young woman with Graves disease. J is TRBJ1-1 and V is TRBV12-5; no definite D call. The source material was peripheral blood mononuclear cells (PBMCs), sampled at new diagnosis, from a patient treated with antithyroid drugs. The CDR3 coding sequence is TGTGCTAGTGGTTTCCAAACGAACACTGAAGCTTTCTTT. As protein: CASGFQTNTEAFF.